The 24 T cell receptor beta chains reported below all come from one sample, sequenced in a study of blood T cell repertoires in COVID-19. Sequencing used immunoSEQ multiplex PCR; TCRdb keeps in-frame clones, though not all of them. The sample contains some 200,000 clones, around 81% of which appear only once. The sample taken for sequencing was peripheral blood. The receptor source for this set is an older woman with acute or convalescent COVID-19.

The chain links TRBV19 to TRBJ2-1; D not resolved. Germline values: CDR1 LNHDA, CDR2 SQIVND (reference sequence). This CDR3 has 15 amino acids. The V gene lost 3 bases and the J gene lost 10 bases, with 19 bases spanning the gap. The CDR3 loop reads CASSIRSTPQSEQFF. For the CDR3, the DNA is TGTGCCAGTAGTATTAGAAGCACCCCCCAATCGGAGCAGTTCTTC.

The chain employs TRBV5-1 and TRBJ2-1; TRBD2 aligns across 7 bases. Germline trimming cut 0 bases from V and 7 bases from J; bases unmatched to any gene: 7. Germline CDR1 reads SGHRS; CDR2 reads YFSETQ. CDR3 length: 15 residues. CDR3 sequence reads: CASSLAVGGRNEQFF. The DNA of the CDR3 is TGCGCCAGCAGCTTGGCTGTGGGAGGGAGGAATGAGCAGTTCTTC. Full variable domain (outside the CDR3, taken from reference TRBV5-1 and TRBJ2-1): KAGVTQTPRYLIKTRGQQVTLSCSPISGHRSVSWYQQTPGQGLQFLFEYFSETQRNKGNFPGRFSGRQFSNSRSEMNVSTLELGDSALYLCASSLAVGGRNEQFFGPGTRLTVL.

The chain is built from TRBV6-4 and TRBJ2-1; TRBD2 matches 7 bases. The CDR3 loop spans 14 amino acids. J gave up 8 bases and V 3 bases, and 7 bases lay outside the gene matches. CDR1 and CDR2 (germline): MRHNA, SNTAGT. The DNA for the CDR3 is TGTGCCAGCAGTGAACTAGCGAGGACGGATGAGCAGTTCTTC. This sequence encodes CASSELARTDEQFF.

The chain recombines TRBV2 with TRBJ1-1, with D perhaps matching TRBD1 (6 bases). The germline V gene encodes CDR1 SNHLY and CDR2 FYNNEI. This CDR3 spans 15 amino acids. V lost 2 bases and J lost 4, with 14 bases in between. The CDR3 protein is CASSELRGAGTEAFF. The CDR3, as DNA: TGTGCCAGCAGTGAACTTCGGGGGGCAGGCACTGAAGCTTTCTTT.

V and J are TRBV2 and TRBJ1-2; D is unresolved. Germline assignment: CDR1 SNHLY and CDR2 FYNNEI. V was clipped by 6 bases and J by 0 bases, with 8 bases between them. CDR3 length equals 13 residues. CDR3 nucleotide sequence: TGTGCCAGCAGCCCCGTGTCTAACTATGGCTACACCTTC. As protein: CASSPVSNYGYTF.

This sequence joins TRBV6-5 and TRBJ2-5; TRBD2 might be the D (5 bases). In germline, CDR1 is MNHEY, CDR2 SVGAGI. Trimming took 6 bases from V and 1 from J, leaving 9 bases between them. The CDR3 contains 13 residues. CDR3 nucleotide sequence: TGTGCCAGCAGACCCGGGGTCCAAGAGACCCAGTACTTC. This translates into CASRPGVQETQYF.

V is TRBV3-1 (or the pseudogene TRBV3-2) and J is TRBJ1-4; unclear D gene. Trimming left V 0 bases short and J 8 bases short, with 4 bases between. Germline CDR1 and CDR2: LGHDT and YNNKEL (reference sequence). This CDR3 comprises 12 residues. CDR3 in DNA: TGTGCCAGCAGCCAAGAAGAGGAAAAACTGTTTTTT. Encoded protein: CASSQEEEKLFF.

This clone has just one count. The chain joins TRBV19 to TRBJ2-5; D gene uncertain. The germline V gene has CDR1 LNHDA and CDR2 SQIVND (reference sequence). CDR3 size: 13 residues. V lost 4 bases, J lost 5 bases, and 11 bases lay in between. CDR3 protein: CASSTRLKETQYF. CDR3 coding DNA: TGTGCCAGTAGTACTAGATTAAAGGAGACCCAGTACTTC.

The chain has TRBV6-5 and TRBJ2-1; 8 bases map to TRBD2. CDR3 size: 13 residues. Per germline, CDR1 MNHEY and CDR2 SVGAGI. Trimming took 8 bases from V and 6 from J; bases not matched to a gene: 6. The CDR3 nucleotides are TGTGCCAGCGCGGGAGGTGGCGGCAATGAGCAGTTCTTC. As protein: CASAGGGGNEQFF.

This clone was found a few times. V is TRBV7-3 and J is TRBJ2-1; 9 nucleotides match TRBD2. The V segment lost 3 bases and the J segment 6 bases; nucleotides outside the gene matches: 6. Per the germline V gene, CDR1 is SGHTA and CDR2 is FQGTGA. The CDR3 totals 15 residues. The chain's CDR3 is CASSFGGLATNEQFF. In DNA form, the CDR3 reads TGTGCCAGCAGCTTCGGGGGACTAGCAACCAATGAGCAGTTCTTC.

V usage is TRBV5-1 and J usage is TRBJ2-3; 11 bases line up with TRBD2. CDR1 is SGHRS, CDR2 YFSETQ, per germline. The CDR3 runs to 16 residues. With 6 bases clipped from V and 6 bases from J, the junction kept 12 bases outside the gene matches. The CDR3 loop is CASTSGASGRSDTQYF. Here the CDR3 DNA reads TGCGCCAGCACCTCAGGGGCTAGCGGGAGGAGTGATACGCAGTATTTT.

The CDR3 loop is CASRAYMMNTEAFF. The CDR3 region has the DNA TGTGCCAGCAGGGCTTACATGATGAACACTGAAGCTTTCTTT. V usage is TRBV2 and J usage is TRBJ1-1; D is undetermined. Trimming shortened V by 6 bases and J by 0 bases, and 11 bases separated the two germline ends. The CDR3 is made up of 14 amino acids. The germline gives CDR1 SNHLY, CDR2 FYNNEI.

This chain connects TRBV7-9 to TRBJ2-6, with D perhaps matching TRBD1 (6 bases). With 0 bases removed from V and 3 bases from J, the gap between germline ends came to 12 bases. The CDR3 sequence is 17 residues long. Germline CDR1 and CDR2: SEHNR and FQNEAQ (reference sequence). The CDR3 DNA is TGTGCCAGCAGCTTAGCGGCAGGGGCGATTGGGGCCAACGTCCTGACTTTC. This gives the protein CASSLAAGAIGANVLTF.

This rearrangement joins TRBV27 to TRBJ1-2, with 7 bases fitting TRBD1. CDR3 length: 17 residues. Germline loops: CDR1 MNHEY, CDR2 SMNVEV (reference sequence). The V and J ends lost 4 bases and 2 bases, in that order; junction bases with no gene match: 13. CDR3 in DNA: TGTGCCAGCAGTTCGAGTACTGACAGGGTGGCGAACTATGGCTACACCTTC. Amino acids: CASSSSTDRVANYGYTF.

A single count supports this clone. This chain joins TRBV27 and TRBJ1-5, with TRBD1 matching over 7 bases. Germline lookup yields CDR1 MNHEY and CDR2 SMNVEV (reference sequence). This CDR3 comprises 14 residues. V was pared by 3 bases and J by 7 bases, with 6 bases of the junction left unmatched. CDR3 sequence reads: CASSFRQGGQPQHF. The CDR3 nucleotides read TGTGCCAGCAGTTTTCGACAGGGCGGCCAGCCCCAGCATTTT.

DNA for the CDR3: TGTGCCAGCAGTAGACTAGCGTGGTACGAGCAGTACTTC. It yields the protein CASSRLAWYEQYF. The chain employs TRBV25-1 and TRBJ2-7; 8 bases are a match to TRBD2. V gave up 5 bases and J gave up 4 bases; unmatched junction bases: 4. CDR1 is MGHDK and CDR2 is SYGVNS in the germline V gene. The CDR3 is made up of 13 amino acids.

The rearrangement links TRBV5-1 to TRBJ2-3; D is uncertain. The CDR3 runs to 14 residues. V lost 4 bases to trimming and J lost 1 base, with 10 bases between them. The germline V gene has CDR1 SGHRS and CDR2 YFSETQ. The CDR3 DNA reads TGCGCCAGCAGCGACCCCCGGGGCACAGATACGCAGTATTTT. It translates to CASSDPRGTDTQYF.

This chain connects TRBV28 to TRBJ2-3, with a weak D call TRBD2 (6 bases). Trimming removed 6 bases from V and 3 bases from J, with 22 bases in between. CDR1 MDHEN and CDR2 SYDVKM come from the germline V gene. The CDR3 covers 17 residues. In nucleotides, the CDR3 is TGTGCCAGCAGCTCGGCGGGAAGGTTTAGACAAACAGATACGCAGTATTTT. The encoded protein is CASSSAGRFRQTDTQYF.

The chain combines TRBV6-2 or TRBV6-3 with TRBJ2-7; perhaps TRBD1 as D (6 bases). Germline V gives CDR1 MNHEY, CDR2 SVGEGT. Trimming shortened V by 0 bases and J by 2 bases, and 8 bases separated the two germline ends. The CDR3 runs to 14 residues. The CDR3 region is CASSYSAGAYEQYF. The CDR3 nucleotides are TGTGCCAGCAGTTACTCCGCAGGGGCCTACGAGCAGTACTTC.

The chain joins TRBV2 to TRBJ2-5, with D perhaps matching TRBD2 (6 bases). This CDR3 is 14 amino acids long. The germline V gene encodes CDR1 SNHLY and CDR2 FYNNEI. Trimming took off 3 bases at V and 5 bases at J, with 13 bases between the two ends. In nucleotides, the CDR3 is TGTGCCAGCAGTGAGGAAGGGGCGGGGGAGACCCAGTACTTC. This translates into CASSEEGAGETQYF.

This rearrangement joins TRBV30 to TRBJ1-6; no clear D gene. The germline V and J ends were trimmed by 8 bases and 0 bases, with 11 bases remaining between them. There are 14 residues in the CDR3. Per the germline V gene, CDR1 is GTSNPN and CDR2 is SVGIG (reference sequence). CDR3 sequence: CAMGGASYNSPLHF. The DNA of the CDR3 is TGTGCCATGGGTGGAGCCTCCTATAATTCACCCCTCCACTTT.

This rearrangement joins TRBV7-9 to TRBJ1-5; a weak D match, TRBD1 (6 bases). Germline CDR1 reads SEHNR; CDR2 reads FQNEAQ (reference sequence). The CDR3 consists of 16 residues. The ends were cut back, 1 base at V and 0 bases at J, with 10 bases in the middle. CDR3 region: CASSLGTTGSNQPQHF. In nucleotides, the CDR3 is TGTGCCAGCAGCTTAGGAACGACAGGTAGCAATCAGCCCCAGCATTTT.

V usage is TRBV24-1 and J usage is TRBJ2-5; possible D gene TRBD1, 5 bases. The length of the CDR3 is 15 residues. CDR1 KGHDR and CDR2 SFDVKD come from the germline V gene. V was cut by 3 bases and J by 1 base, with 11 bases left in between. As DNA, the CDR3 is TGTGCCACCAGTGATCGGACAAATCCCCAAGAGACCCAGTACTTC. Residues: CATSDRTNPQETQYF.

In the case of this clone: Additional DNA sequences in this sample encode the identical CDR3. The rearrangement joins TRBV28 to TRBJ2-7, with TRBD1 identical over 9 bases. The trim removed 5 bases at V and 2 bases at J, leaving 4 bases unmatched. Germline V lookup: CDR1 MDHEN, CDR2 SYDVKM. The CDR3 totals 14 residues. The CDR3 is CASSPGQGPYEQYF. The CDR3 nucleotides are TGTGCCAGCAGTCCGGGACAGGGCCCCTACGAGCAGTACTTC.